Presented here are 8 T cell receptor beta chains from one specimen sequenced in a study of PD-L1 blockade in urothelial cancer. Only in-frame clones appear in the TCRdb table, and some are missing; sequencing was by immunoSEQ multiplex PCR. The data hold some 45,000 clones, with 70% to 90% observed a single time. The time point was: pretreatment peripheral blood. This specimen consisted of PBMCs, obtained around atezolizumab (anti-PD-L1) treatment. The receptors stem from a donor at least 40 years old with urothelial cancer.

This clone was counted only a few times. This rearrangement joins TRBV4-2 to TRBJ2-1; 8 nucleotides align to TRBD1. The CDR3 length is 16 residues. V trimming: 4 bases; J trimming: 5 bases; junction bases outside the gene matches: 10. CDR1 is LGHNA, CDR2 YNFKEQ, per germline. The DNA of the CDR3 is TGTGCCAGCAGCCCCCACAGGGGGTTAGGGAACAATGAGCAGTTCTTC. It yields the protein CASSPHRGLGNNEQFF.

The CDR3 sequence: CASSLGLARSTDTQYF. The CDR3 DNA is TGTGCCAGCAGCTTGGGGCTAGCGCGTAGCACAGATACGCAGTATTTT. The chain combines TRBV5-8 with TRBJ2-3; the D gene is possibly TRBD2 (6 bases). CDR1 and CDR2 from the germline V gene are SGHTS and YDEGEE. The CDR3 runs to 16 residues. With 0 bases removed from V and 0 bases from J, the gap between germline ends came to 11 bases.

This clone was found once. The rearrangement links TRBV7-3 to TRBJ2-7; the match to TRBD2 covers 9 bases. Germline assignment: CDR1 SGHTA and CDR2 FQGTGA. V shed 3 bases, J shed 5 bases, and the junction held 11 bases outside the gene matches. The CDR3 spans 16 residues. The CDR3, as DNA: TGTGCCAGCAGCTTGGTTCCCGGGACTAGCAGAGACGAGCAGTACTTC. Amino acids: CASSLVPGTSRDEQYF. The variable domain in full, completed from reference TRBV7-3 and TRBJ2-7, reads GAGVSQTPSNKVTEKGKYVELRCDPISGHTALYWYRQSLGQGPEFLIYFQGTGAADDSGLPNDRFFAVRPEGSVSTLKIQRTERGDSAVYLCASSLVPGTSRDEQYFGPGTRLTVT.

The chain links TRBV18 to TRBJ2-7; a possible D gene is TRBD2 (6 bases). Trimming left V 3 bases short and J 2 bases short, with 17 bases between. Germline CDR1 is KGHSH and CDR2 is LQKENI. The CDR3 length is 16 residues. CDR3: CASSPQGGGVAYEQYF. The DNA of the CDR3 is TGTGCCAGCTCACCCCAGGGAGGAGGGGTGGCCTACGAGCAGTACTTC.

The rearrangement links TRBV7-2 to TRBJ2-1; TRBD2 matches 8 bases. With V trimmed by 5 bases and J by 2 bases, 8 bases remained unmatched. Germline loops: CDR1 SGHTA, CDR2 FQGNSA. The CDR3 totals 16 residues. CDR3 bases: TGTGCCAGCAGCCCGGCGGGGGGCGGGGCCTACAATGAGCAGTTCTTC. This encodes CASSPAGGGAYNEQFF.

V gene TRBV5-1 combines with J gene TRBJ2-2; tentatively, D is TRBD2 (6 bases). Germline lookup yields CDR1 SGHRS and CDR2 YFSETQ. This CDR3 contains 16 residues. The V and J ends lost 0 bases and 3 bases respectively, with 12 bases between them. CDR3 protein: CASSLAAGSDTGELFF. The CDR3 DNA reads TGCGCCAGCAGCTTGGCCGCCGGGAGCGACACCGGGGAGCTGTTTTTT.

This clone was observed a handful of times. CDR3 residues: CASSATQGWEKLFF. CDR3 nucleotide sequence: TGTGCCAGCAGCGCTACTCAGGGGTGGGAAAAACTGTTTTTT. The chain couples TRBV9 to TRBJ1-4, with D maybe TRBD1 (6 bases). The CDR3 loop spans 14 amino acids. The germline V gene has CDR1 SGDLS and CDR2 YYNGEE. Trimming left V 3 bases short and J 8 bases short, with 14 bases between.

The rearrangement links TRBV28 to TRBJ2-4, with 7 bases lining up with TRBD1. With 6 bases clipped from V and 0 bases from J, the junction kept 8 bases outside the gene matches. CDR3 size: 16 residues. Germline V lookup: CDR1 MDHEN, CDR2 SYDVKM. This chain's CDR3 is CASSPPGGLAKNIQYF. Written as DNA, the CDR3 is TGTGCCAGCAGCCCCCCAGGGGGTCTAGCCAAAAACATTCAGTACTTC. Together with reference TRBV28 and TRBJ2-4, the CDR3 gives the full variable domain: DVKVTQSSRYLVKRTGEKVFLECVQDMDHENMFWYRQDPGLGLRLIYFSYDVKMKEKGDIPEGYSVSREKKERFSLILESASTNQTSMYLCASSPPGGLAKNIQYFGAGTRLSVL.